Described below is a single T cell receptor (beta chain) sequence and its context. No antigen is known for it. PCR was performed using 60 Vbeta and 13 Jbeta primers. Clones were read by immunoSEQ multiplex PCR, and TCRdb kept only the in-frame ones, dropping some. The sample consists of approximately 160,000 clones, roughly 80% of them appearing once. This entry belongs to a study of cytomegalovirus exposure and HLA in healthy donors. Broader study findings: A link between a missense DCLRE1C variant and TCR beta V- and J-gene trimming emerged from a later analysis. The availability of immune exposure information extended only to CMV serostatus.

Donors counted as nominally healthy when sampled, yet unrecorded immune exposures were likely. From germline, CDR1 is SGHAT and CDR2 FQDESV (reference sequence). The CDR3 length is 14 residues. The V end lost 0 bases, the J end lost 6 bases, and 10 bases lay between the germline ends. The clonotype comes from a girl aged 2 to 10 in good health and CMV-seropositive. The chain is built from TRBV11-1 and TRBJ2-3; a weak D match, TRBD2 (5 bases). The sample was PBMCs. The CDR3 bases are TGTGCCAGCAGCTTAGCTACTACGGGGGATACGCAGTATTTT. Amino acid sequence: CASSLATTGDTQYF. Full variable domain (missing parts from reference TRBV11-1 and TRBJ2-3): EAEVAQSPRYKITEKSQAVAFWCDPISGHATLYWYRQILGQGPELLVQFQDESVVDDSQLPKDRFSAERLKGVDSTLKIQPAELGDSAMYLCASSLATTGDTQYFGPGTRLTVL.